This T cell receptor (beta chain) comes out of a study of CD8+CD57+ T cells in acquired aplastic anemia. About the study: The study obtained an average of roughly 2.9 ug of DNA from sorted CD4+ and CD8+ cells. Study-wide results and caveats: Controls and patients did not differ significantly in CD8+ Simpson's diversity.

An expansion of CD8+CD57+ cells by flow cytometry had been shown in patients chosen for sequencing. CDR3 and TCR beta VDJ profiling relied on a genomic DNA template. In TCRdb, the reads were re-called with MiXCR into one record per CDR3 protein. In the table there are a few hundred thousand distinct CDR3 sequences, roughly 50% of which are singletons. The germline V gene encodes CDR1 LGHDT and CDR2 YNNKEL (reference sequence). With 4 bases removed from V and 9 bases from J, the gap between germline ends came to 18 bases. This CDR3 contains 15 residues. This clonotype has a count of ten or more. Its antigen remains unidentified.

The gene calls are TRBV3-1 and TRBJ1-4; perhaps TRBD1 as D (5 bases). The receptor was isolated from a human donor with aplastic anemia. The sample consisted of sorted CD4+, CD8+, or CD8+CD57+ T cells (not recorded which) from PBMCs. Written as DNA, the CDR3 is TGTGCCAGCAGCCCCAGAACCGGGACCGGAAAAAAACTGTTTTTT. It yields the protein CASSPRTGTGKKLFF.